Shown below are 12 T cell receptor beta chains from a single sample sequenced in a study of blood T cell repertoires in COVID-19. The method was immunoSEQ multiplex PCR; TCRdb's version includes in-frame clones alone and lacks a portion of them. This table has 100,000 to 150,000 clones, around four fifths appearing once. The sequencing input was peripheral blood. All receptors come from a man in his sixties with acute or convalescent COVID-19.

The chain employs TRBV19 and TRBJ1-3, with D perhaps TRBD1 (5 bases). The CDR3 has 20 residues. V was trimmed by 3 bases and J by 0 bases, leaving 24 bases between them. Germline loops: CDR1 LNHDA, CDR2 SQIVND (reference sequence). The CDR3 region is CASSMEGLTPAVPSGNTIYF. CDR3 coding DNA: TGTGCCAGTAGTATGGAGGGGCTCACTCCCGCGGTTCCCTCTGGAAACACCATATATTTT. Full variable domain (remainder filled in from reference TRBV19 and TRBJ1-3): DGGITQSPKYLFRKEGQNVTLSCEQNLNHDAMYWYRQDPGQGLRLIYYSQIVNDFQKGDIAEGYSVSREKKESFPLTVTSAQKNPTAFYLCASSMEGLTPAVPSGNTIYFGEGSWLTVV.

The chain carries TRBV28 and TRBJ1-5; 7 bases agree with TRBD1. With 5 bases clipped from V and 6 bases from J, the junction kept 7 bases outside the gene matches. The CDR3 totals 14 residues. CDR1 and CDR2 (germline): MDHEN, SYDVKM. The chain's CDR3 is CASSTYRGGQPQHF. CDR3 coding DNA: TGTGCCAGCAGTACCTACAGGGGTGGTCAGCCCCAGCATTTT.

The chain is built from TRBV28 and TRBJ2-5; TRBD1 is a possible D gene (6 bases). CDR1 MDHEN and CDR2 SYDVKM come from the germline V gene. The CDR3 has 15 amino acids. V was clipped by 5 bases and J by 1 base, with 14 bases between them. CDR3 amino acids: CASSTLGRGQETQYF. CDR3 in DNA: TGTGCCAGCAGTACCCTAGGCAGGGGCCAAGAGACCCAGTACTTC.

This chain connects TRBV18 to TRBJ2-7; TRBD1 might be the D (8 bases). CDR1 and CDR2 (germline): KGHSH, LQKENI. The V end was cut by 1 base, the J end by 6 bases, with 16 bases between. This CDR3 region has 15 residues. The CDR3 coding sequence is TGTGCCAGCTCACCACTGACAGGGGAGGGTTTCGAGCAGTACTTC. It translates to CASSPLTGEGFEQYF.

The chain has TRBV7-9 and TRBJ1-4, with 7 bases aligning to TRBD1. The CDR3 length is 18 residues. J lost 6 bases, V lost 5 bases, and 18 bases had no gene match. Germline V gives CDR1 SEHNR, CDR2 FQNEAQ (reference sequence). DNA for the CDR3: TGTGCCAGCAGCCAAAACAGGGGAATAGTCGGGTTTGATGAAAAACTGTTTTTT. Its protein product is CASSQNRGIVGFDEKLFF. The full variable domain, its missing parts supplied by reference TRBV7-9 and TRBJ1-4, is DTGVSQNPRHKITKRGQNVTFRCDPISEHNRLYWYRQTLGQGPEFLTYFQNEAQLEKSRLLSDRFSAERPKGSFSTLEIQRTEQGDSAMYLCASSQNRGIVGFDEKLFFGSGTQLSVL.

This chain uses TRBV11-3 with TRBJ2-7; tentatively, D is TRBD1 (6 bases). V gave up 5 bases and J gave up 1 base, with 12 bases separating them. The CDR3 is made up of 14 amino acids. The germline gives CDR1 SGHNT, CDR2 YENEEA. The chain's CDR3 is CASSASGQSYEQYF. The CDR3 nucleotides read TGTGCCAGCAGCGCAAGCGGACAGTCCTACGAGCAGTACTTC.

The V gene is TRBV5-5, the J gene TRBJ1-5; 9 bases are shared with TRBD1. The CDR3 is 14 residues long. From germline, CDR1 is SGHKS and CDR2 YYEKEE (reference sequence). The junction had 4 bases not matched to a gene; V was cut back by 4 bases and J by 5 bases. The CDR3 sequence is CASSARTGDQPQHF. CDR3 bases: TGTGCCAGCAGCGCCCGGACAGGGGATCAGCCCCAGCATTTT.

This sequence joins TRBV20-1 and TRBJ2-1; tentatively, D is TRBD1 (5 bases). The CDR3 is 14 amino acids. V lost 3 bases to trimming and J lost 7 bases, with 16 bases between them. The germline gives CDR1 DFQATT, CDR2 SNEGSKA (reference sequence). The CDR3 region is CSASFAKKGNEQFF. The CDR3 region has the DNA TGCAGTGCTAGTTTCGCCAAGAAGGGGAATGAGCAGTTCTTC.

V usage is TRBV5-1 and J usage is TRBJ1-4; no clear D. The CDR3 is made up of 15 amino acids. Germline loops: CDR1 SGHRS, CDR2 YFSETQ. V was trimmed by 4 bases and J by 7 bases, leaving 17 bases between them. The CDR3 loop is CASSPGSAEGEKLFF. In nucleotides, the CDR3 is TGCGCCAGCAGCCCGGGCTCTGCGGAGGGTGAAAAACTGTTTTTT. Looking up the rest from reference TRBV5-1 and TRBJ1-4 gives the full variable domain: KAGVTQTPRYLIKTRGQQVTLSCSPISGHRSVSWYQQTPGQGLQFLFEYFSETQRNKGNFPGRFSGRQFSNSRSEMNVSTLELGDSALYLCASSPGSAEGEKLFFGSGTQLSVL.

The table lists this clone with a count of one. V is TRBV18 and J is TRBJ1-1, with D hard to call. The CDR3 is 15 amino acids. Trimming left V 0 bases short and J 4 bases short, with 12 bases between. The germline V gene encodes CDR1 KGHSH and CDR2 LQKENI. CDR3 sequence reads: CASSPPIAPGTEAFF. The CDR3 nucleotides read TGTGCCAGCTCACCACCAATCGCCCCGGGCACTGAAGCTTTCTTT.

The V and J genes are TRBV7-9 and TRBJ2-7, with a weak D call TRBD2 (6 bases). V was pared by 1 base and J by 0 bases, with 13 bases between. This CDR3 has 16 amino acids. Germline V gene data show CDR1 as SEHNR and CDR2 as FQNEAQ (reference sequence). CDR3 sequence: CASSLVYTGGSYEQYF. The DNA for the CDR3 is TGTGCCAGCAGCTTAGTTTATACCGGGGGCTCCTACGAGCAGTACTTC.

The rearrangement links TRBV5-1 to TRBJ1-1; D might be TRBD1 (5 bases). The CDR3 is 13 amino acids. V lost 4 bases to trimming and J lost 1 base, with 8 bases between them. CDR1 and CDR2 (germline): SGHRS, YFSETQ. The CDR3 DNA follows: TGCGCCAGCAGCGTCGGACAGAACACTGAAGCTTTCTTT. This codes for CASSVGQNTEAFF.